These T cell receptor beta chains were read from a single sample in a study of molecular identifiers for immune sequencing clone quantification. TCRdb used MiXCR to reprocess the PCR reads, holding one entry per CDR3 protein. The data contain approximately 590,000 distinct CDR3 sequences, roughly 27% of them seen just once; the ten biggest clones take up approximately 0.75%. Sequenced material: naive CD8+ T cells from blood, with Jurkat cell RNA spiked in. These receptors originate from a human donor in good health. Some libraries in this study had Jurkat cell RNA spiked in. Each CDR3 is given with its conserved first and last residue. A D gene is named only where the DNA matches it firmly. Expanded clones are given a class, and other clones once, few, many or no size at all.

v_gene: TRBV19; d_gene: -; j_gene: TRBJ1-5; abundance: many; CDR3nt: TGTGCCAGTAGTATATATGCCTCAAATCAGCCCCAGCATTTT; CDR3aa: CASSIYASNQPQHF
v_gene: TRBV4-3; d_gene: -; j_gene: TRBJ2-1; abundance: -; CDR3nt: TGCGCCAGCAGCACGGACTTTACGGGAAATGAGCAGTTCTTC; CDR3aa: CASSTDFTGNEQFF
v_gene: TRBV5-3; d_gene: -; j_gene: TRBJ2-7; abundance: -; CDR3nt: TGTACCAGCAGCCCTTACGGGGATTACTACGAGCAGTACTTC; CDR3aa: CTSSPYGDYYEQYF
v_gene: TRBV5-4; d_gene: TRBD1; j_gene: TRBJ1-1; abundance: few; CDR3nt: TGTGCCAGCAGCACTGACAGGGTGGGGACTGAAGCTTTCTTT; CDR3aa: CASSTDRVGTEAFF
v_gene: TRBV6-1; d_gene: TRBD1; j_gene: TRBJ1-5; abundance: -; CDR3nt: TGTGCCAGCAGAGGAGGGACAGGTAGCGATCAGCCCCAGCATTTT; CDR3aa: CASRGGTGSDQPQHF
v_gene: TRBV20-1; d_gene: -; j_gene: TRBJ1-3; abundance: -; CDR3nt: TGCCGTGCTAGCGCCCCGCCGGATTCTGGAAACCCCATATATTTT; CDR3aa: CRASAPPDSGNPIYF
v_gene: TRBV15; d_gene: TRBD1; j_gene: TRBJ2-7; abundance: -; CDR3nt: TGTGCCACCAGCAGTACGAGACAGGGTAACGAGCAGTACTTC; CDR3aa: CATSSTRQGNEQYF
v_gene: TRBV29-1; d_gene: -; j_gene: TRBJ1-1; abundance: many; CDR3nt: TGCAGCGTTCTACGGAACACTGAAGCTTTCTTT; CDR3aa: CSVLRNTEAFF
v_gene: TRBV20-1; d_gene: -; j_gene: TRBJ2-3; abundance: few; CDR3nt: TGCAGTGCTAAGGATCTGGACCAAGTCACAGATACGCAGTATTTT; CDR3aa: CSAKDLDQVTDTQYF
v_gene: TRBV5-6; d_gene: TRBD2; j_gene: TRBJ2-7; abundance: many; CDR3nt: TGTGCCAGCAGCTTGGGGACTAGCGGGAGTTCAGGGTACGAGCAGTACTTC; CDR3aa: CASSLGTSGSSGYEQYF
v_gene: TRBV7-2; d_gene: TRBD1; j_gene: TRBJ2-3; abundance: many; CDR3nt: TGTGCCAGCAGTTATCGGACAGGGATCACAGATACGCAGTATTTT; CDR3aa: CASSYRTGITDTQYF
v_gene: TRBV5-1; d_gene: TRBD1; j_gene: TRBJ1-4; abundance: many; CDR3nt: TGCGCCAGCAGCCCAGGGCAGGGGGCTTCTAATGAAAAACTGTTTTTT; CDR3aa: CASSPGQGASNEKLFF
v_gene: TRBV4-3; d_gene: TRBD2; j_gene: TRBJ2-1; abundance: -; CDR3nt: TGCGCCAGCAGCCCGGCGTGGGGGGGAGAGCAGTTCTTC; CDR3aa: CASSPAWGGEQFF
v_gene: TRBV4-1; d_gene: -; j_gene: TRBJ1-5; abundance: many; CDR3nt: TGCGCCAGCAGCCAGGGTAGCAATCAGCCCCAGCATTTT; CDR3aa: CASSQGSNQPQHF
v_gene: TRBV12-3/TRBV12-4; d_gene: -; j_gene: TRBJ2-6; abundance: few; CDR3nt: TGTGCCAGCATCTTTGAGGGGGCTGGGGCCAACGTCCTGACTTTC; CDR3aa: CASIFEGAGANVLTF
v_gene: TRBV5-1; d_gene: -; j_gene: TRBJ1-1; abundance: many; CDR3nt: TGCGCCAGCAGCTGGGGGTCGGGCACTGAAGCTTTCTTT; CDR3aa: CASSWGSGTEAFF
v_gene: TRBV5-1; d_gene: TRBD1; j_gene: TRBJ2-1; abundance: -; CDR3nt: TGCGCCAGCAGCGGGGGATCGGGGACAGAGTACAATGAGCAGTTCTTC; CDR3aa: CASSGGSGTEYNEQFF
v_gene: TRBV6-6; d_gene: -; j_gene: TRBJ1-5; abundance: many; CDR3nt: TGTGCCAGCAGTTACCCGGGAGGCAATCAGCCCCAGCATTTT; CDR3aa: CASSYPGGNQPQHF
v_gene: TRBV11-2; d_gene: -; j_gene: TRBJ2-7; abundance: once; CDR3nt: TGTGCCAGCAGCTTAGGGGGGGCCCCGGGGCCCGAGCAGTACTTC; CDR3aa: CASSLGGAPGPEQYF
v_gene: TRBV5-1; d_gene: -; j_gene: TRBJ1-1; abundance: -; CDR3nt: TGCGCCAGCAGCTGGGGGGGACATGAAGCTTTCTTT; CDR3aa: CASSWGGHEAFF
v_gene: TRBV20-1; d_gene: TRBD2; j_gene: TRBJ2-7; abundance: many; CDR3nt: TGCAGTGCCGAAAGACTAGCGGGAGGATACGAGCAGTACTTC; CDR3aa: CSAERLAGGYEQYF
v_gene: TRBV28; d_gene: TRBD2; j_gene: TRBJ2-7; abundance: many; CDR3nt: TGTGCCAGCAGTCCCAGGACTAGCTACGAGCAGTACTTC; CDR3aa: CASSPRTSYEQYF